What follows are 20 T cell receptor beta chains derived from one specimen sequenced in a study of blood T cell repertoires in COVID-19. TCRdb's table, derived via immunoSEQ multiplex PCR, lists solely in-frame clones and lacks some. Among just over 650,000 clones listed, around 89% were seen once. Sequencing was done on a sample of peripheral blood. Receptors originate from a woman under 30 with acute or convalescent COVID-19.

This chain uses TRBV21-1 with TRBJ1-5; TRBD1 is the table's D call and was not checked against the DNA. TRBV21-1 corresponds to a pseudogene. This CDR3 has 12 residues. The CDR3 here is CASSKAGQPQHF. In DNA, the CDR3 is TGTGCCAGCAGCAAAGCGGGCCAGCCCCAGCATTTT.

CDR3 DNA sequence: TGTGCCAGCAGCTTAGCGGGGACTGCCACCTACGAGCAGTACTTC. It yields the protein CASSLAGTATYEQYF. This chain connects TRBV7-2 to TRBJ2-7; maybe TRBD2 (6 bases). The ends were cut back, 0 bases at V and 2 bases at J, with 11 bases in the middle. Per germline, CDR1 SGHTA and CDR2 FQGNSA. This CDR3 contains 15 residues.

V gene TRBV6-2 or TRBV6-3 combines with J gene TRBJ1-2; 10 nucleotides align to TRBD1. This CDR3 contains 16 residues. The germline gives CDR1 MNHEY, CDR2 SVGEGT. Trimming took 0 bases from V and 2 from J; bases not matched to a gene: 3. The CDR3 coding sequence is TGTGCCAGCAGTTACTCGGGACAGGGGCCGAACTATGGCTACACCTTC. Protein: CASSYSGQGPNYGYTF.

The chain couples TRBV4-3 to TRBJ1-4; TRBD1 might be the D (6 bases). The CDR3 spans 15 residues. Germline V gene sequence: CDR1 LGHNA, CDR2 YSLEER. The V end was cut by 0 bases, the J end by 5 bases, with 10 bases between. The CDR3 is CASSQDWQGNEKLFF. The CDR3 DNA reads TGCGCCAGCAGCCAAGATTGGCAGGGGAATGAAAAACTGTTTTTT.

The chain combines TRBV6-6 with TRBJ1-1, with D unclear. CDR1 and CDR2 (germline): MNHNY, SVGAGI (reference sequence). The CDR3 sequence is 12 residues long. V shed 7 bases and J shed 4 bases, with 10 bases lying between them. The CDR3 protein is CASNNRGTEAFF. CDR3 coding DNA: TGTGCCAGCAATAATCGGGGCACTGAAGCTTTCTTT.

This clone was seen just once. This CDR3 reads CASSPSQRGDTDTQYF. In DNA form, the CDR3 reads TGCGCCAGCAGCCCCTCTCAGCGGGGGGACACAGATACGCAGTATTTT. The J gene is TRBJ2-3, the V gene TRBV4-1, with 9 nucleotides matching TRBD2. Germline assignment: CDR1 MGHRA and CDR2 YSYEKL. V trimming: 4 bases; J trimming: 2 bases; junction bases outside the gene matches: 7. The CDR3 spans 16 residues.

Remarks on this clone: The sample carries other DNA sequences with the same CDR3. The rearrangement uses TRBV2 and TRBJ2-2, with D unclear. Per the germline V gene, CDR1 is SNHLY and CDR2 is FYNNEI. This CDR3 comprises 13 residues. V was pared by 0 bases and J by 7 bases, with 6 bases between. The CDR3 bases are TGTGCCAGCAGTGAAGCCACACGCGGGGAGCTGTTTTTT. Its protein is CASSEATRGELFF.

The chain joins TRBV18 to TRBJ2-1, with a possible D match to TRBD2 (5 bases). The germline gives CDR1 KGHSH, CDR2 LQKENI. V dropped 5 bases and J dropped 0 bases, with 14 bases sitting between them. CDR3 size: 16 residues. The chain's CDR3 is CASSSVAYSSYNEQFF. The CDR3 nucleotides read TGTGCCAGCTCATCTGTAGCGTATAGCTCCTACAATGAGCAGTTCTTC. Complete variable domain (other parts from reference TRBV18 and TRBJ2-1): NAGVMQNPRHLVRRRGQEARLRCSPMKGHSHVYWYRQLPEEGLKFMVYLQKENIIDESGMPKERFSAEFPKEGPSILRIQQVVRGDSAAYFCASSSVAYSSYNEQFFGPGTRLTVL.

This clone was seen only a few times. This chain links TRBV9 with TRBJ2-7; TRBD1 aligns across 7 bases. Trimming at V came to 4 bases and at J to 2 bases, leaving 6 bases not matched to a gene. The length of the CDR3 is 14 residues. Looked up from germline, CDR1 is SGDLS and CDR2 is YYNGEE. The DNA for the CDR3 is TGTGCCAGCAGCCTCGGGACAGAAGCCTACGAGCAGTACTTC. As protein: CASSLGTEAYEQYF.

The chain couples TRBV27 to TRBJ1-1, with D tentatively TRBD1 (5 bases). Trimming shortened V by 6 bases and J by 6 bases, and 17 bases separated the two germline ends. Germline V gene lookup returns CDR1 MNHEY and CDR2 SMNVEV (reference sequence). The CDR3 has 14 residues. Here the CDR3 reads CASRYLGEVSEAFF. As DNA, the CDR3 is TGTGCCAGCAGGTACCTGGGGGAGGTGTCTGAAGCTTTCTTT.

The chain has TRBV3-1 (or the pseudogene TRBV3-2) and TRBJ1-1; D perhaps matches TRBD1 (6 bases). With 1 base removed from V and 8 bases from J, the gap between germline ends came to 8 bases. Germline V gene lookup returns CDR1 LGHDT and CDR2 YNNKEL (reference sequence). The CDR3 totals 12 residues. The CDR3 loop reads CASSQVQGEAFF. CDR3 in DNA: TGTGCCAGCAGCCAAGTGCAGGGGGAAGCTTTCTTT.

This CDR3 is CATSESNRGGNQPQHF. The CDR3 DNA sequence: TGTGCCACCAGTGAATCGAACAGGGGCGGCAATCAGCCCCAGCATTTT. The genes are TRBV24-1 and TRBJ1-5; TRBD1 matches at 7 bases. Unmatched junction bases numbered 7, after V lost 4 bases and J lost 2 bases. Germline V gives CDR1 KGHDR, CDR2 SFDVKD. The CDR3 runs 16 residues.

This chain connects TRBV19 to TRBJ1-3; TRBD1 agrees at 8 bases. Germline V gives CDR1 LNHDA, CDR2 SQIVND (reference sequence). The junction had 10 bases not matched to a gene; V was cut back by 10 bases and J by 2 bases. The CDR3 length is 15 residues. CDR3 in DNA: TGTGCCACCGAGAAGACAGGGGTTGCTGGAAACACCATATATTTT. It codes for CATEKTGVAGNTIYF.

The chain couples TRBV5-4 to TRBJ1-1, with D perhaps matching TRBD1 (5 bases). This CDR3 has 16 residues. The germline V gene has CDR1 SGHNT and CDR2 YYREEE (reference sequence). V was clipped by 6 bases and J by 4 bases, with 22 bases between them. The CDR3 spells CASTELGTGRSTEAFF. In nucleotides, the CDR3 is TGTGCCAGCACCGAGCTCGGAACAGGTAGGAGCACTGAAGCTTTCTTT.

The chain uses TRBV7-2 and TRBJ1-5; the D is unclear. CDR3 size: 14 residues. Germline V gives CDR1 SGHTA, CDR2 FQGNSA. With 4 bases removed from V and 8 bases from J, the gap between germline ends came to 15 bases. The CDR3 protein is CASSSTPGHKPQHF. The DNA for the CDR3 is TGTGCCAGCAGCTCAACCCCTGGCCATAAGCCCCAGCATTTT.

In this sample, this clone turned up once. V is TRBV2 and J is TRBJ2-2; 9 bases are a match to TRBD2. Germline V gene lookup returns CDR1 SNHLY and CDR2 FYNNEI. V shed 4 bases, J shed 5 bases, and the junction held 8 bases outside the gene matches. This CDR3 contains 16 residues. In DNA form, the CDR3 reads TGTGCCAGCAGTGCCCTAGCGGGGCGAGGTACCGGGGAGCTGTTTTTT. This gives the protein CASSALAGRGTGELFF.

The chain uses TRBV21-1 and TRBJ1-2; TRBD1, the table's D call, lacks a check against the DNA. TRBV21-1 is an annotated pseudogene. This CDR3 region has 16 residues. In DNA form, the CDR3 reads TGTGCCAGCAGCAAAGGCCCTCAGCAGGCCCGCTATGGCTACACCTTC. Protein sequence: CASSKGPQQARYGYTF.

This chain uses TRBV15 with TRBJ2-5, with 9 bases aligning to TRBD2. With V trimmed by 4 bases and J by 1 base, 10 bases remained unmatched. CDR1 is LNHNV, CDR2 YYDKDF, per germline (reference sequence). The CDR3 covers 17 residues. CDR3 residues: CATSKGGLAGAQETQYF. CDR3 DNA: TGTGCCACCAGCAAGGGTGGTTTAGCGGGGGCCCAAGAGACCCAGTACTTC. Filled out from reference TRBV15 and TRBJ2-5, the complete variable domain reads DAMVIQNPRYQVTQFGKPVTLSCSQTLNHNVMYWYQQKSSQAPKLLFHYYDKDFNNEADTPDNFQSRRPNTSFCFLDIRSPGLGDTAMYLCATSKGGLAGAQETQYFGPGTRLLVL.

V usage is TRBV18 and J usage is TRBJ2-4; 9 bases agree with TRBD1. V lost 4 bases, J lost 1 base, and 11 bases stayed unmatched. Germline V gene data show CDR1 as KGHSH and CDR2 as LQKENI. The CDR3 has 18 amino acids. This CDR3 is CASSLGTGSIGAKNIQYF. DNA for the CDR3: TGTGCCAGCTCACTCGGGACAGGGAGTATCGGGGCCAAAAACATTCAGTACTTC.

The chain has TRBV24-1 and TRBJ2-1; 9 positions agree with TRBD2. Trimming took 3 bases from V and 3 from J; bases not matched to a gene: 8. Germline-derived CDR1 and CDR2 are KGHDR and SFDVKD. The CDR3 is made up of 17 amino acids. CDR3 amino acids: CATSDPSQRGDYNEQFF. For the CDR3, the DNA is TGTGCCACCAGTGATCCCTCCCAGCGGGGGGACTACAATGAGCAGTTCTTC.